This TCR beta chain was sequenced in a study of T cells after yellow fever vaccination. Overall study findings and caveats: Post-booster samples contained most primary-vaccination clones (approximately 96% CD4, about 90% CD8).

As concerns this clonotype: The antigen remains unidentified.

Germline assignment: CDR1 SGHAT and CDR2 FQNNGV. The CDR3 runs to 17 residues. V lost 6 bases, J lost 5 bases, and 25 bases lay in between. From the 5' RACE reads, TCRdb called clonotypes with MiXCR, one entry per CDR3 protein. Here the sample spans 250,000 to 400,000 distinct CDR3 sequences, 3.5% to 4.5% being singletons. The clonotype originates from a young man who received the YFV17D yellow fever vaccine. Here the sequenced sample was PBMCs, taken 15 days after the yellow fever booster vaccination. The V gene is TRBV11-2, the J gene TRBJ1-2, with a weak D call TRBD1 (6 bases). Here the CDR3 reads CASRHPWDTKSPYGYTF. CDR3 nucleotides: TGTGCCAGCAGACACCCATGGGACACAAAGTCGCCTTATGGCTACACCTTC.